This TCR beta chain was sequenced for a study of T cells in Graves' hyperthyroidism and ophthalmopathy. The investigators amplified TCR beta CDR3 regions from RNA transcripts. TCR CDR3 underwent first-round RT-PCR with the HTBI primer set. Each CDR3 protein is one row after TCRdb ran MiXCR on the multiplex PCR reads. This sample carries nearly 600,000 distinct CDR3 sequences, 12% to 15% of them seen once, and the ten largest clones take 7% to 9%. This clonotype was observed a handful of times. With V trimmed by 4 bases and J by 5 bases, 8 bases remained unmatched. CDR3 length: 15 residues. Per the germline V gene, CDR1 is SGHRS and CDR2 is YFSETQ.

The sequenced sample was blood. V and J are TRBV5-1 and TRBJ2-3, with 9 bases that match TRBD1. The TCR originated in a young woman with Graves' ophthalmopathy. CDR3 residues: CASSGTGGRGDTQYF. The CDR3, as DNA: TGCGCCAGCAGCGGAACAGGGGGCAGGGGAGATACGCAGTATTTT.